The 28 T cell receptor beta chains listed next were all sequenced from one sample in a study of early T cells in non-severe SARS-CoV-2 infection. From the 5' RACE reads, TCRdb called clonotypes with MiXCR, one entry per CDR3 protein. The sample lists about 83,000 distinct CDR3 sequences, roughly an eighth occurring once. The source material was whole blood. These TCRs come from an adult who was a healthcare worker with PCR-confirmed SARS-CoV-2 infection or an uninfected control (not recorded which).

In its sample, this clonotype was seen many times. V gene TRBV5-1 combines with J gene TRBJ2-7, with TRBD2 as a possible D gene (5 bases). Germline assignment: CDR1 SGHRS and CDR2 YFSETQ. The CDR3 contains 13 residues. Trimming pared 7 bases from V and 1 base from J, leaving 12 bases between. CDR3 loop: CASGEPASYEQYF. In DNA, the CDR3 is TGCGCCAGCGGGGAGCCCGCATCCTACGAGCAGTACTTC. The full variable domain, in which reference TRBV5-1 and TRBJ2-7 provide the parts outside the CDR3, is KAGVTQTPRYLIKTRGQQVTLSCSPISGHRSVSWYQQTPGQGLQFLFEYFSETQRNKGNFPGRFSGRQFSNSRSEMNVSTLELGDSALYLCASGEPASYEQYFGPGTRLTVT.

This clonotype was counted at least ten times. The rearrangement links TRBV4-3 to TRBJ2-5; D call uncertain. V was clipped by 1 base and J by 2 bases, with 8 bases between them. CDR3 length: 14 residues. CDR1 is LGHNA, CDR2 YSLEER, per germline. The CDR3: CASSQGLGQETQYF. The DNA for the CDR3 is TGCGCCAGCAGCCAAGGACTGGGACAAGAGACCCAGTACTTC.

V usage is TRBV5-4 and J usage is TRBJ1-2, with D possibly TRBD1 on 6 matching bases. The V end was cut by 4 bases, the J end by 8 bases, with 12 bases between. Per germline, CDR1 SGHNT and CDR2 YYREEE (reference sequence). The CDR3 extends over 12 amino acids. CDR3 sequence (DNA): TGTGCCAGCAGCCGTACAGGGTACGGCTACACCTTC. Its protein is CASSRTGYGYTF.

The CDR3 DNA reads TGCAGCGCGTGGTACGGTCGAATTAGCACAGATACGCAGTATTTT. Encoded protein: CSAWYGRISTDTQYF. The chain is built from TRBV29-1 and TRBJ2-3, with D unclear. The CDR3 runs 15 residues. Trimming removed 7 bases at V and 0 bases at J, with 17 bases between. Germline V CDR1 and CDR2: SQVTM, ANQGSEA.

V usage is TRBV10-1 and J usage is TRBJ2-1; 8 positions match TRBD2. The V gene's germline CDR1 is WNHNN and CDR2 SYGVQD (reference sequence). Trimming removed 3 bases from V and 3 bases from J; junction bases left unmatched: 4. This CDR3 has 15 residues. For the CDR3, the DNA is TGCGCCAGCAGTGACACTAGCGGCCTCTACAATGAGCAGTTCTTC. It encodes CASSDTSGLYNEQFF.

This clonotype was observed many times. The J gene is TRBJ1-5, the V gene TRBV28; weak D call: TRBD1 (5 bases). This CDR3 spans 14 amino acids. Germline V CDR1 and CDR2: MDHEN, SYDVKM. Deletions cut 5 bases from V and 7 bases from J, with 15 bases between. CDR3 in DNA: TGTGCCAGCAGTGACGGGCGGGGCTGGCAGCCCCAGCATTTT. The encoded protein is CASSDGRGWQPQHF.

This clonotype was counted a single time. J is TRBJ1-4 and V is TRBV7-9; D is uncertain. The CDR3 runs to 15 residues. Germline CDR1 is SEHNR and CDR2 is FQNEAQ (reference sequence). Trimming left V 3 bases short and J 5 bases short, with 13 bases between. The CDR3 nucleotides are TGTGCCAGCAGCTTCCAGGACGGCACGAATGAAAAACTGTTTTTT. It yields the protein CASSFQDGTNEKLFF.

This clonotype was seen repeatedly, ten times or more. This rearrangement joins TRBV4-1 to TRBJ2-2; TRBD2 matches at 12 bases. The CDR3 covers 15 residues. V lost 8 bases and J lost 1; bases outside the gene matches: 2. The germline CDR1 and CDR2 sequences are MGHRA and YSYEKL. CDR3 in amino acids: CASGLAGQNTGELFF. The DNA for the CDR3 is TGCGCCAGCGGACTAGCGGGACAGAACACCGGGGAGCTGTTTTTT.

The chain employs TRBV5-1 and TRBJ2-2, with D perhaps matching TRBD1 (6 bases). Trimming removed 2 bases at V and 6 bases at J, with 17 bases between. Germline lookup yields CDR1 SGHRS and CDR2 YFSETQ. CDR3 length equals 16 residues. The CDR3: CASSFGRTEGPGELFF. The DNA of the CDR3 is TGCGCCAGCAGCTTTGGCCGGACAGAAGGCCCCGGGGAGCTGTTTTTT.

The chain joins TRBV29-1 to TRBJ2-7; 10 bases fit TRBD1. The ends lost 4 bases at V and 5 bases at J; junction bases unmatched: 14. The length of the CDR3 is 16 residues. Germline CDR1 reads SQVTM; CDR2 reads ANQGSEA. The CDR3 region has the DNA TGCAGCGTTGTTCCTCTCCCGGGACAGGGGCGAAACGAGCAGTACTTC. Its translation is CSVVPLPGQGRNEQYF.

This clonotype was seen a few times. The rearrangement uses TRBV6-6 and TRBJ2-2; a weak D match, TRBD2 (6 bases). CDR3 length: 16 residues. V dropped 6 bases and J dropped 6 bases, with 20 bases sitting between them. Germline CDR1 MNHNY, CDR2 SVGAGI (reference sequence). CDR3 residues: CASSTPPRGRSGELFF. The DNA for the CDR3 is TGTGCCAGCAGCACTCCCCCGCGGGGAAGGTCCGGGGAGCTGTTTTTT.

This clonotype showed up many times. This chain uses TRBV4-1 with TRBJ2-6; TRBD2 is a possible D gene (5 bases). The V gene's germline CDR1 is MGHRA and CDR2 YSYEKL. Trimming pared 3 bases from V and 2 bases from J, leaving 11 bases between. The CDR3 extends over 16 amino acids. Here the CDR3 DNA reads TGCGCCAGCAGCCATGGATGGGGAGCTGGGGCCAACGTCCTGACTTTC. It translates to CASSHGWGAGANVLTF.

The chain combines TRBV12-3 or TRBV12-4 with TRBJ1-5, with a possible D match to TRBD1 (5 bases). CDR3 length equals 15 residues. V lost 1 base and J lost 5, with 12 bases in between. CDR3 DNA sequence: TGTGCCAGCAGTTTAGGACAGCTCCCGGATCAGCCCCAGCATTTT. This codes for CASSLGQLPDQPQHF.

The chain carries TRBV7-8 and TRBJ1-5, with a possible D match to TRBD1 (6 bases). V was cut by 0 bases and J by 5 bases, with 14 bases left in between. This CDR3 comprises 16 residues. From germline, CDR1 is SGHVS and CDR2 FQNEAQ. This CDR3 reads CASSLALGAGDQPQHF. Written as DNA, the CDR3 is TGTGCCAGCAGCTTAGCGTTAGGGGCAGGGGATCAGCCCCAGCATTTT.

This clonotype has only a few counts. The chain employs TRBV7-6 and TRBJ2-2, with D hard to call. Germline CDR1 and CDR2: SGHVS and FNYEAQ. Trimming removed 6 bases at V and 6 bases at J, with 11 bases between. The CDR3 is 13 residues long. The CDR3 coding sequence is TGTGCCAGCAGTCCACACGGCGCCGGGGAGCTGTTTTTT. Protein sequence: CASSPHGAGELFF.

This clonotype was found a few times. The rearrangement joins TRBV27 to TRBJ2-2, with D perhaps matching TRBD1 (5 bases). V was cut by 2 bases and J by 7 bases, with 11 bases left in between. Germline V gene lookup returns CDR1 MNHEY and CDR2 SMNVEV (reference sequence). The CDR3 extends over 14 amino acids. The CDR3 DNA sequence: TGTGCCAGCAGTTTACAGGGTTCAGGCGGGGAGCTGTTTTTT. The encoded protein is CASSLQGSGGELFF.

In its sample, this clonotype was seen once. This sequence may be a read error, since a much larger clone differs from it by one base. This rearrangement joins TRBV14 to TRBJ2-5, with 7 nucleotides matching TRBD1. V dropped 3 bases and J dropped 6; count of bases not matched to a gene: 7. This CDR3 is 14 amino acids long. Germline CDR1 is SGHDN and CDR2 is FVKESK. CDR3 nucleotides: TGTGCCAGCAGCCACAGGGGGAGCTTCAAGACCCAGTACTTC. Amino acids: CASSHRGSFKTQYF.

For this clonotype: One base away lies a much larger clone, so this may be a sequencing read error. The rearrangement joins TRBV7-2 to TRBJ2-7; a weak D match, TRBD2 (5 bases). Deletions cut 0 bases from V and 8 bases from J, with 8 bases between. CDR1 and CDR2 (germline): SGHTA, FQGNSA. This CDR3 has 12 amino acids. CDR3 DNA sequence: TGTGCCAGCAGCTTAGCTAGCGCCAAGCAGTACTTC. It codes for CASSLASAKQYF.

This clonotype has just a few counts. The CDR3 region has the DNA TGTGCCAGCAGTGAAGGAGGGACCGGGGCCAACGTCCTGACTTTC. Protein: CASSEGGTGANVLTF. The rearrangement joins TRBV25-1 to TRBJ2-6; maybe TRBD2 (6 bases). The germline gives CDR1 MGHDK, CDR2 SYGVNS. This CDR3 spans 15 amino acids. Trimming took off 2 bases at V and 4 bases at J, with 9 bases between the two ends.

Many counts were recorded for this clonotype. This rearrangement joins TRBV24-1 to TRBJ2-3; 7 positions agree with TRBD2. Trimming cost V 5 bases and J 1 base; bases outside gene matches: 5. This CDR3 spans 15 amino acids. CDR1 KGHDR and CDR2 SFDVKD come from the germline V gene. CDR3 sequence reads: CATSVGGRGTDTQYF. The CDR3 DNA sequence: TGTGCCACCAGTGTAGGCGGGAGAGGCACAGATACGCAGTATTTT.

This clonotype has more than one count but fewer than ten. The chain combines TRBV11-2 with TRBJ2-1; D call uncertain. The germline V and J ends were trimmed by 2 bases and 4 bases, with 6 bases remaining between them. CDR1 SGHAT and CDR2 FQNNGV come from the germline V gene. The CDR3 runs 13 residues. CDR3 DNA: TGTGCCAGCAGCTTAACGGGTTACAATGAGCAGTTCTTC. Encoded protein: CASSLTGYNEQFF.

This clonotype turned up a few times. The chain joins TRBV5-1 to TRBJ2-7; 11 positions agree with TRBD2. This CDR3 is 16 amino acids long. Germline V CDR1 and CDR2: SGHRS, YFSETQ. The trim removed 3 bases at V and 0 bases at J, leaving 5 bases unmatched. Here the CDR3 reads CASSSGGLAASYEQYF. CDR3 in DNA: TGCGCCAGCAGCTCGGGGGGACTAGCGGCCTCCTACGAGCAGTACTTC.

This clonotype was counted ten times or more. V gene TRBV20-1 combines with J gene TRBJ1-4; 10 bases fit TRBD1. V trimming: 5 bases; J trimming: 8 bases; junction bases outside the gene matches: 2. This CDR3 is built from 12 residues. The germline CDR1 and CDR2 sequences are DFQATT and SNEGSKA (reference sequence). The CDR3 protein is CSARDRGEKLFF. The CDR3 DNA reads TGCAGTGCTCGGGACAGGGGCGAAAAACTGTTTTTT.

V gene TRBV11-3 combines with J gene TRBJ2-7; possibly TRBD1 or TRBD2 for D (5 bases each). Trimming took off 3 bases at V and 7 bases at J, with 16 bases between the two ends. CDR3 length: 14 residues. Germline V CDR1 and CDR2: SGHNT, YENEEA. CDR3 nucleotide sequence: TGTGCCAGCAGCTTTGGATCTAGCTCAGGGGAGCAGTACTTC. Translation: CASSFGSSSGEQYF.

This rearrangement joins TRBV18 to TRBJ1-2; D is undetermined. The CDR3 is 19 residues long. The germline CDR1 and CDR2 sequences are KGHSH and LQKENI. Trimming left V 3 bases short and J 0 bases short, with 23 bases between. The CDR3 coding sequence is TGTGCCAGCTCACCCCTCCGGGAAGCTCGAGTATTCTCTAACTATGGCTACACCTTC. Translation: CASSPLREARVFSNYGYTF.

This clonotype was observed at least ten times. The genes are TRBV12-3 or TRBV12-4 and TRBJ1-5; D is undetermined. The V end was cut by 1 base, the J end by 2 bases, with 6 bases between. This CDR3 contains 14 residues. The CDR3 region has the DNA TGTGCCAGCAGTTTAGAAGCGGGCAATCAGCCCCAGCATTTT. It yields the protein CASSLEAGNQPQHF.

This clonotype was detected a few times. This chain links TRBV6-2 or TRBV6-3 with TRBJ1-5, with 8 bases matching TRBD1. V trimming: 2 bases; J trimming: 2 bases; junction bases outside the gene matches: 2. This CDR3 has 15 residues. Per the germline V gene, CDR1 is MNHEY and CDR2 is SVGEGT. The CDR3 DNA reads TGTGCCAGCAGTTACACGGACAGGGGCAATCAGCCCCAGCATTTT. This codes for CASSYTDRGNQPQHF.

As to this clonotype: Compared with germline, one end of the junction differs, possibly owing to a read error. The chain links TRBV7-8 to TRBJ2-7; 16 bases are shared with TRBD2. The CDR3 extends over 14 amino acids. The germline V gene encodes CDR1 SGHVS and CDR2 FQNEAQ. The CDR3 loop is CASSRGLAGGGENF. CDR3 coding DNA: TGTGCCAGCAGCAGGGGACTAGCGGGAGGGGGAGAGAACTTC.